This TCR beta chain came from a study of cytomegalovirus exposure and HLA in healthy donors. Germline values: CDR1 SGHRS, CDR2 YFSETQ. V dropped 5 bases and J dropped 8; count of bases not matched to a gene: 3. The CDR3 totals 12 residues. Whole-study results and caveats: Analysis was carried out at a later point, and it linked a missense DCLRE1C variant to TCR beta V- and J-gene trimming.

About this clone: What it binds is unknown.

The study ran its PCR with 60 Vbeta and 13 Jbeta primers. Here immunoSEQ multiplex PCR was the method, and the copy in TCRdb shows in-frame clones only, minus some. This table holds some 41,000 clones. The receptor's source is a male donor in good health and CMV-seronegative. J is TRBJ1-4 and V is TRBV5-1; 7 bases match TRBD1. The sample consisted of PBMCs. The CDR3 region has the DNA TGCGCCAGCAGGACAGGGACGGAAAAACTGTTTTTT. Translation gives CASRTGTEKLFF.